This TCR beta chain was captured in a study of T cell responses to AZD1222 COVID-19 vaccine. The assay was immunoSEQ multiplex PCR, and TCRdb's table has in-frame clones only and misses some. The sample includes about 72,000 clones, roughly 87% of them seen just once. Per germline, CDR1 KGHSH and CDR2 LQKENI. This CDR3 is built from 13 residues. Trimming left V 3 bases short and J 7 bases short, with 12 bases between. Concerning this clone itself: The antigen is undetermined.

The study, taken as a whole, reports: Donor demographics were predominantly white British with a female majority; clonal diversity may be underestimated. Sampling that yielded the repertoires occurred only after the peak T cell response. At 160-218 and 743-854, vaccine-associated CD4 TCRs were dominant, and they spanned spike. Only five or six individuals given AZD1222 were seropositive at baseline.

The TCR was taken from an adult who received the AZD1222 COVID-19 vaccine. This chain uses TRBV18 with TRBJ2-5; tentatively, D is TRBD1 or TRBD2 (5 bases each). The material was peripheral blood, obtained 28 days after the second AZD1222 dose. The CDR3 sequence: CASSPTKGTTQYF. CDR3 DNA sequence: TGTGCCAGCTCACCGACAAAGGGGACGACCCAGTACTTC.